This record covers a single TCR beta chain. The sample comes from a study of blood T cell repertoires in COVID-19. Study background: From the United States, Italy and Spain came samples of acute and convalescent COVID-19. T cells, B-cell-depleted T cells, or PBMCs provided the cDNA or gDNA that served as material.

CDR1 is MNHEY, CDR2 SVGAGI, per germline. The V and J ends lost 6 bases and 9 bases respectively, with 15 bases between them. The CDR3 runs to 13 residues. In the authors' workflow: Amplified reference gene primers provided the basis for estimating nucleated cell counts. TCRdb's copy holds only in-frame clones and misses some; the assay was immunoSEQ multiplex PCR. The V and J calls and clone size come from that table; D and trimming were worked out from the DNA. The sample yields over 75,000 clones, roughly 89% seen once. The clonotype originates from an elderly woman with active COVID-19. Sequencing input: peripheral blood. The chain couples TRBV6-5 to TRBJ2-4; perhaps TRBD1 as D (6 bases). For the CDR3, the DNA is TGTGCCAGCAGAAGACAGGCCGTTAGCATTCAGTACTTC. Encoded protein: CASRRQAVSIQYF.